This T cell receptor beta chain was profiled in a study of blood T cell repertoires in COVID-19. Looking at the study overall: The United States, Italy and Spain were the sources of the acute and convalescent COVID-19 samples. T cells, B-cell-depleted T cells, or PBMCs provided the cDNA or gDNA that served as material.

In the study's own analysis: Scientists estimated how many nucleated cells there were by amplifying reference gene primers. Profiled with immunoSEQ multiplex PCR; TCRdb holds only in-frame clones, not every one. The D gene and trimming were derived from the DNA, and the V and J assignments and clone size from that table. The table shows about 210,000 clones, with roughly nine tenths occurring only once. CDR3 size: 13 residues. CDR1 is LGHDT, CDR2 YNNKEL, per germline (reference sequence). The trim removed 6 bases at V and 8 bases at J, leaving 5 bases unmatched. The material sequenced was peripheral blood. This chain links TRBV3-1 (or the pseudogene TRBV3-2) with TRBJ2-1; TRBD2 agrees at 9 bases. The TCR sequence derives from a man aged 70-80 years with acute or convalescent COVID-19. CDR3 residues: CASSLLAGDEQFF. CDR3 DNA: TGTGCCAGCAGTCTTTTAGCGGGAGATGAGCAGTTCTTC.